These 32 T cell receptor beta chains came from one sample sequenced in a study of blood T cell repertoires in COVID-19. Sequenced by immunoSEQ multiplex PCR; TCRdb stores in-frame clones only, minus some. The table includes about 45,000 clones, almost 90% detected once. The sample consisted of peripheral blood. Every receptor here comes from a human donor in a cohort sampled during active COVID-19.

This chain joins TRBV5-6 and TRBJ1-1; D uncertain. The germline V gene encodes CDR1 SGHDT and CDR2 YYEEEE. With 2 bases removed from V and 1 base from J, the gap between germline ends came to 9 bases. The CDR3 is 14 amino acids. The CDR3 coding sequence is TGTGCCAGCAGCTTCGCTACAGAGAACACTGAAGCTTTCTTT. Translating gives CASSFATENTEAFF.

This chain joins TRBV6-5 and TRBJ1-2; 9 bases fit TRBD1. In germline, CDR1 is MNHEY, CDR2 SVGAGI. With V trimmed by 7 bases and J by 4 bases, 10 bases remained unmatched. CDR3 length: 15 amino acids. Here the CDR3 reads CASTVGDREIYGYTF. The CDR3, as DNA: TGTGCCAGCACTGTTGGGGACAGGGAAATCTATGGCTACACCTTC.

The V and J genes are TRBV30 and TRBJ2-3; no firm D call. The germline V and J ends were trimmed by 5 bases and 8 bases, with 14 bases remaining between them. The CDR3 consists of 12 residues. Germline assignment: CDR1 GTSNPN and CDR2 SVGIG (reference sequence). The CDR3 loop is CAWAVSVGTQYF. The CDR3 nucleotides are TGTGCCTGGGCCGTTAGTGTTGGTACGCAGTATTTT.

The V call is TRBV11-2, the J call TRBJ2-3, with a possible D match to TRBD2 (5 bases). V was trimmed by 5 bases and J by 5 bases, leaving 17 bases between them. CDR1 and CDR2 (germline): SGHAT, FQNNGV. There are 15 residues in the CDR3. The DNA for the CDR3 is TGTGCCAGCAGCCCGAATCCACTAGGTATAGATACGCAGTATTTT. Translation gives CASSPNPLGIDTQYF.

This clone has only a few counts. The chain has TRBV5-5 and TRBJ2-7, with 9 positions matching TRBD1. CDR1 SGHKS and CDR2 YYEKEE come from the germline V gene (reference sequence). The CDR3 is made up of 16 amino acids. With 3 bases clipped from V and 2 bases from J, the junction kept 9 bases outside the gene matches. The CDR3 nucleotides are TGTGCCAGCAGCTCCCAAGGGGGACAGGGACCCTACGAGCAGTACTTC. It codes for CASSSQGGQGPYEQYF.

This sequence joins TRBV4-3 and TRBJ2-7, with TRBD2 identical over 7 bases. V was clipped by 0 bases and J by 7 bases; unmatched bases: 15. This CDR3 has 17 amino acids. Germline CDR1 and CDR2: LGHNA and YSLEER. DNA of the CDR3: TGCGCCAGCAGCCAAGATGGTGGCGCGGGGGTACCCGGAGAGCAGTACTTC. Translation gives CASSQDGGAGVPGEQYF.

The chain links TRBV12-3 or TRBV12-4 to TRBJ2-1; 8 nucleotides align to TRBD1. The V segment lost 5 bases and the J segment 10 bases; nucleotides outside the gene matches: 7. The CDR3 covers 13 residues. The CDR3 spells CASSGDRGGEQFF. The CDR3 DNA is TGTGCCAGCAGTGGTGACAGGGGTGGGGAGCAGTTCTTC.

This clone was observed once. The CDR3 DNA is TGTGCCAGTAGTCCTCAATCGACAGGGAGATATGGCTACACCTTC. Its protein product is CASSPQSTGRYGYTF. This chain uses TRBV19 with TRBJ1-2; 7 nucleotides agree with TRBD1. Germline V CDR1 and CDR2: LNHDA, SQIVND (reference sequence). CDR3 length: 15 amino acids. The trim removed 5 bases at V and 5 bases at J, leaving 11 bases unmatched.

In this sample, this clone turned up once. The chain carries TRBV7-9 and TRBJ1-4; D is ambiguous. Germline V gives CDR1 SEHNR, CDR2 FQNEAQ (reference sequence). Trimming took off 4 bases at V and 2 bases at J, with 11 bases between the two ends. The CDR3 loop spans 15 amino acids. Here the CDR3 reads CASSSSRVTNEKLFF. CDR3 DNA sequence: TGTGCCAGCAGCTCGAGTCGTGTGACTAATGAAAAACTGTTTTTT.

The chain combines TRBV5-6 with TRBJ2-7; TRBD1 matches at 9 bases. Germline lookup yields CDR1 SGHDT and CDR2 YYEEEE. The trim removed 0 bases at V and 3 bases at J, leaving 7 bases unmatched. The CDR3 is 16 amino acids. As DNA, the CDR3 is TGTGCCAGCAGCTTGGCCCGGGACAGGGATGTCTACGAGCAGTACTTC. Protein product: CASSLARDRDVYEQYF.

The DNA of the CDR3 is TGTGCCATCTTAGCGGAAACCTACAATGAGCAGTTCTTC. It specifies CAILAETYNEQFF. The chain uses TRBV10-3 and TRBJ2-1; D is possibly TRBD2 (6 bases). Between the trimmed V and J ends, which lost 8 bases and 2 bases, there was a span of 10 bases. CDR1 is ENHRY and CDR2 is SYGVKD in the germline V gene. The CDR3 sequence is 13 residues long.

The chain joins TRBV5-1 to TRBJ2-7; 7 nucleotides line up with TRBD2. Germline CDR1 and CDR2: SGHRS and YFSETQ. The CDR3 runs to 16 residues. The ends lost 0 bases at V and 3 bases at J; junction bases unmatched: 9. CDR3 DNA sequence: TGCGCCAGCAGCTTGGACCCTACTAGCGTGGACTACGAGCAGTACTTC. The encoded protein is CASSLDPTSVDYEQYF.

This sequence joins TRBV18 and TRBJ1-5; TRBD1 is a possible D gene (5 bases). CDR3 length: 16 amino acids. V lost 6 bases and J 1 base, leaving 16 bases between the germline ends. Per germline, CDR1 KGHSH and CDR2 LQKENI. The CDR3 DNA sequence: TGTGCCAGCTCTACCACAGGAATTGGAAGCAATCAGCCCCAGCATTTT. Amino acids: CASSTTGIGSNQPQHF.

This chain uses TRBV30 with TRBJ2-3; D gene ambiguous. This CDR3 has 12 residues. Trimming pared 3 bases from V and 2 bases from J, leaving 6 bases between. Germline V gives CDR1 GTSNPN, CDR2 SVGIG (reference sequence). In DNA, the CDR3 is TGTGCCTGGAGCCCCTCCACAGATACGCAGTATTTT. Its protein product is CAWSPSTDTQYF.

This clone was picked up one time. This chain links TRBV3-1 (or the pseudogene TRBV3-2) with TRBJ2-1, with D hard to call. This CDR3 comprises 13 residues. Germline CDR1 reads LGHDT; CDR2 reads YNNKEL (reference sequence). Trimming shortened V by 2 bases and J by 8 bases, and 10 bases separated the two germline ends. As DNA, the CDR3 is TGTGCCAGCAGCCAACGACTCGACCATGAGCAGTTCTTC. Its protein product is CASSQRLDHEQFF.

J is TRBJ2-7 and V is TRBV6-2 or TRBV6-3; 8 bases align to TRBD2. V lost 2 bases to trimming and J lost 4 bases; unmatched junction nucleotides: 13. CDR3 length: 17 amino acids. The germline V gene encodes CDR1 MNHEY and CDR2 SVGEGT. CDR3 coding DNA: TGTGCCAGCAGTTACGAAGTCCCGGGGGGGGCCGGGTACGAGCAGTACTTC. Residues: CASSYEVPGGAGYEQYF.

The rearrangement joins TRBV6-5 to TRBJ2-7; tentatively, D is TRBD1 (6 bases). CDR3 size: 12 residues. The V gene's germline CDR1 is MNHEY and CDR2 SVGAGI. V was trimmed by 4 bases and J by 7 bases, leaving 11 bases between them. The CDR3 sequence is CASSFQGLEQYF. In DNA form, the CDR3 reads TGTGCCAGCAGTTTCCAGGGGCTGGAGCAGTACTTC.

The chain couples TRBV24-1 to TRBJ2-1; 13 positions match TRBD2. The CDR3 spans 19 residues. Germline V gene data show CDR1 as KGHDR and CDR2 as SFDVKD. The J segment lost 0 bases and the V segment lost 4 bases, leaving 8 bases of the junction unmatched. This CDR3 reads CATSESGLAGASSYNEQFF. DNA of the CDR3: TGTGCCACCAGTGAGAGTGGACTAGCGGGGGCCAGCTCCTACAATGAGCAGTTCTTC.

The chain joins TRBV25-1 to TRBJ2-5; TRBD2 is a possible D gene (7 bases). This CDR3 spans 16 amino acids. Germline V gives CDR1 MGHDK, CDR2 SYGVNS. V lost 6 bases to trimming and J lost 2 bases, with 19 bases between them. CDR3 nucleotides: TGTGCCAGCAGCCCCTCCGGGGGGCTATGGCAAGAGACCCAGTACTTC. It encodes CASSPSGGLWQETQYF.

This sequence joins TRBV2 and TRBJ2-5; TRBD2 agrees at 11 bases. The V gene's germline CDR1 is SNHLY and CDR2 FYNNEI. The V gene end was trimmed by 10 bases and the J gene end by 1 base; junction bases not matched to a gene: 5. The CDR3 has 14 residues. For the CDR3, the DNA is TGTGCCACCCGACTAGCGGGGACCCAAGAGACCCAGTACTTC. The encoded protein is CATRLAGTQETQYF.

DNA for the CDR3: TGCGCCAGCAGTGGCCAGATCGGACAAACTGAAGCTTTCTTT. Translation gives CASSGQIGQTEAFF. This chain connects TRBV10-2 to TRBJ1-1, with D perhaps TRBD1 (5 bases). There are 14 residues in the CDR3. CDR1 and CDR2 (germline): WSHSY, SAAADI. V was trimmed by 4 bases and J by 5 bases, leaving 14 bases between them.

The chain combines TRBV15 with TRBJ1-5, with D possibly being TRBD1 (5 bases). Germline lookup yields CDR1 LNHNV and CDR2 YYDKDF (reference sequence). V lost 0 bases and J 0 bases, leaving 12 bases between the germline ends. The CDR3 is 17 amino acids. The CDR3 DNA is TGTGCCACCAGCAGAGAACGGGCAGGGTATAGCAATCAGCCCCAGCATTTT. Translation gives CATSRERAGYSNQPQHF.

The rearrangement uses TRBV30 and TRBJ1-2; 9 bases are a match to TRBD1. This CDR3 contains 12 residues. The ends lost 1 base at V and 8 bases at J; junction bases unmatched: 2. Looked up from germline, CDR1 is GTSNPN and CDR2 is SVGIG (reference sequence). For the CDR3, the DNA is TGTGCCTGGAGTGCGGGGACAGGGGGCTACACCTTC. Translated, it gives CAWSAGTGGYTF.

V is TRBV5-1 and J is TRBJ2-3, with D tentatively TRBD2 (5 bases). CDR3 size: 14 residues. Germline loops: CDR1 SGHRS, CDR2 YFSETQ. Trimming pared 1 base from V and 10 bases from J, leaving 16 bases between. CDR3 protein: CASSLTAGVLAQYF. The DNA for the CDR3 is TGCGCCAGCAGCTTGACCGCCGGGGTTCTAGCGCAGTATTTT.

V usage is TRBV6-6 and J usage is TRBJ1-3; D ambiguous. With 6 bases removed from V and 0 bases from J, the gap between germline ends came to 12 bases. Germline CDR1 and CDR2: MNHNY and SVGAGI (reference sequence). The CDR3 length is 15 residues. CDR3 region: CASSPDKISGNTIYF. In DNA, the CDR3 is TGTGCCAGCAGCCCCGACAAGATCTCTGGAAACACCATATATTTT.

The J gene is TRBJ1-1, the V gene TRBV29-1, with a weak D call TRBD1 (6 bases). Trimming left V 6 bases short and J 3 bases short, with 20 bases between. This CDR3 is 15 amino acids long. Germline CDR1 is SQVTM and CDR2 is ANQGSEA. The CDR3 loop reads CSVTHRVRPDTEAFF. Written as DNA, the CDR3 is TGCAGCGTCACTCACAGGGTCCGTCCGGACACTGAAGCTTTCTTT.

This clone is a singleton in its sample. The chain employs TRBV5-1 and TRBJ2-2; a weak D match, TRBD1 (6 bases). CDR3 length: 15 amino acids. Germline V gene data show CDR1 as SGHRS and CDR2 as YFSETQ. V was cut by 3 bases and J by 1 base, with 10 bases left in between. CDR3 nucleotides: TGCGCCAGCAGCTCTAGGACAGTGAACACCGGGGAGCTGTTTTTT. Residues: CASSSRTVNTGELFF.

This clone has more than one count but fewer than ten. The chain couples TRBV7-3 to TRBJ1-6; TRBD1 matches 9 bases. The V and J ends lost 3 bases and 9 bases, in that order; junction bases with no gene match: 3. This CDR3 comprises 14 residues. Germline-derived CDR1 and CDR2 are SGHTA and FQGTGA. The CDR3 DNA follows: TGTGCCAGCAGCTTGGGGACAGGGAGTTCACCCCTCCACTTT. Translated: CASSLGTGSSPLHF. The full variable domain, with the rest looked up from reference TRBV7-3 and TRBJ1-6, is GAGVSQTPSNKVTEKGKYVELRCDPISGHTALYWYRQSLGQGPEFLIYFQGTGAADDSGLPNDRFFAVRPEGSVSTLKIQRTERGDSAVYLCASSLGTGSSPLHFGNGTRLTVT.

This clone was seen a few times. This chain uses TRBV15 with TRBJ1-5; D is undetermined. Germline V gene data show CDR1 as LNHNV and CDR2 as YYDKDF (reference sequence). This CDR3 region has 15 residues. Trimming removed 5 bases at V and 0 bases at J, with 11 bases between. As DNA, the CDR3 is TGTGCCACCAGCCGGACTTTGGATAGCAATCAGCCCCAGCATTTT. Amino acids: CATSRTLDSNQPQHF.

The CDR3 spells CAWSVPNRNTEAFF. The CDR3 coding sequence is TGTGCCTGGAGTGTACCAAACAGGAACACTGAAGCTTTCTTT. The chain employs TRBV30 and TRBJ1-1; no firm D call. V lost 0 bases, J lost 1 base, and 9 bases lay in between. CDR3 length equals 14 residues. Germline V gene lookup returns CDR1 GTSNPN and CDR2 SVGIG (reference sequence).

The chain carries TRBV6-5 and TRBJ1-2; tentative D call: TRBD1 (6 bases). This CDR3 spans 13 amino acids. Per germline, CDR1 MNHEY and CDR2 SVGAGI. The V end lost 4 bases, the J end lost 6 bases, and 12 bases lay between the germline ends. The CDR3 DNA reads TGTGCCAGCAGTTGGGCAGCAGGGGATGGCTACACCTTC. Its translation: CASSWAAGDGYTF.

The chain uses TRBV6-2 or TRBV6-3 and TRBJ1-2, with 8 positions matching TRBD1. The junction had 3 bases not matched to a gene; V was cut back by 5 bases and J by 1 base. Per the germline V gene, CDR1 is MNHEY and CDR2 is SVGEGT. The CDR3 runs 14 residues. The CDR3 is CASSPQGVNYGYTF. DNA of the CDR3: TGTGCCAGCAGTCCACAGGGGGTTAACTATGGCTACACCTTC.